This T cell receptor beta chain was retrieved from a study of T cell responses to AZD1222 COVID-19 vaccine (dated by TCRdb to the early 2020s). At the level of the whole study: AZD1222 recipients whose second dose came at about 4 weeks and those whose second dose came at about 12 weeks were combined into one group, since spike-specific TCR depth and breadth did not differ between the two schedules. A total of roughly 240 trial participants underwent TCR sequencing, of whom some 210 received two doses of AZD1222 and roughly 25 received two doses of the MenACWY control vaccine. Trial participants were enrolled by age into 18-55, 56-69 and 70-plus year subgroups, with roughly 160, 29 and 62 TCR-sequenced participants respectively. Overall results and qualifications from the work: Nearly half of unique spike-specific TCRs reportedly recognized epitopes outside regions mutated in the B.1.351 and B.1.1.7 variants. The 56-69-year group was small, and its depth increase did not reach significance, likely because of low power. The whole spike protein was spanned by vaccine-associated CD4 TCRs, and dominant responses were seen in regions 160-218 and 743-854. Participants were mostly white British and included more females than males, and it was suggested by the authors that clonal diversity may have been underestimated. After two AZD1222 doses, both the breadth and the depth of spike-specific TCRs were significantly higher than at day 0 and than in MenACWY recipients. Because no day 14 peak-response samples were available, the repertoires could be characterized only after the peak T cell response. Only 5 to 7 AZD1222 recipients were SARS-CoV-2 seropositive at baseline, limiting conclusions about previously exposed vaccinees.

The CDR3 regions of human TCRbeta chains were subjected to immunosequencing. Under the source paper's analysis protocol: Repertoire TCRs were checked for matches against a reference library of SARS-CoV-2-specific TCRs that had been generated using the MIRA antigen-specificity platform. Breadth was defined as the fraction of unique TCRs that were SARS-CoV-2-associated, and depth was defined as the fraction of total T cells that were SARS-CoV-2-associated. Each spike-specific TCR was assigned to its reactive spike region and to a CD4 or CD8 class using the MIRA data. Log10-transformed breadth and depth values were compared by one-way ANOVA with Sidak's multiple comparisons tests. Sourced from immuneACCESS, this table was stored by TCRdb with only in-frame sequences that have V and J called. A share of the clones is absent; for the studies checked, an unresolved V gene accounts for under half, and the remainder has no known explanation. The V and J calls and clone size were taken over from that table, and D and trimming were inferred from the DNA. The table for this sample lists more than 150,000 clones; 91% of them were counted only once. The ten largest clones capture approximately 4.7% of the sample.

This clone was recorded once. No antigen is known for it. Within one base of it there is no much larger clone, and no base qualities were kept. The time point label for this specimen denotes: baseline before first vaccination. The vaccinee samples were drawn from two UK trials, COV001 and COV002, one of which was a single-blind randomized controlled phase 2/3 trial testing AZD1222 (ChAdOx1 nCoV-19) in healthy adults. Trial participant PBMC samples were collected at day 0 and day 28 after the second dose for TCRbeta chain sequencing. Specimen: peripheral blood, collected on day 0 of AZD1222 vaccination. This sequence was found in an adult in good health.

The DNA reads TGTGCCAGCTCGCCGACAGGGGGCACTGAAGCTTTCTTT. Its translation reads: CASSPTGGTEAFF. Recombination connected TRBV18 to TRBJ1-1; a stretch of 9 junction bases matches TRBD1. From the germline V gene, CDR1 is KGHSH and CDR2 is LQKENI. Its CDR3 holds 13 amino acids, cysteine through phenylalanine. The kept DNA is CDR3 alone, 39 bases in frame from the first base. Germline trimming: 6 bases from V, 4 bases from J; junction bases outside gene matches: 3. Extended through the reference TRBV18 and TRBJ1-1 proteins, this CDR3 yields the full variable domain: NAGVMQNPRHLVRRRGQEARLRCSPMKGHSHVYWYRQLPEEGLKFMVYLQKENIIDESGMPKERFSAEFPKEGPSILRIQQVVRGDSAAYFCASSPTGGTEAFFGQGTRLTVV.